The sequence of this TCR beta chain was determined in a study of shared clonotypes between healthy human individuals. TCRdb's copy holds only in-frame clones and misses some; the assay was immunoSEQ multiplex PCR. The sample holds 950,000 to 1,300,000 clones, 60% to 80% seen once. With 5 bases clipped from V and 2 bases from J, the junction kept 5 bases outside the gene matches. Germline assignment: CDR1 SGHAT and CDR2 FQNNGV. The CDR3 runs 14 residues. The TCR comes from a man between 18 and 35 years old in good health. Sequencing used memory CD4+ T cells sorted from blood. Described subset: CD45RA-negative fraction. V is TRBV11-2 and J is TRBJ2-7; 8 bases align to TRBD2. The CDR3 coding sequence is TGTGCCAGCAGCCTTGGACTAGCAACCTACGAGCAGTACTTC. Residues: CASSLGLATYEQYF.